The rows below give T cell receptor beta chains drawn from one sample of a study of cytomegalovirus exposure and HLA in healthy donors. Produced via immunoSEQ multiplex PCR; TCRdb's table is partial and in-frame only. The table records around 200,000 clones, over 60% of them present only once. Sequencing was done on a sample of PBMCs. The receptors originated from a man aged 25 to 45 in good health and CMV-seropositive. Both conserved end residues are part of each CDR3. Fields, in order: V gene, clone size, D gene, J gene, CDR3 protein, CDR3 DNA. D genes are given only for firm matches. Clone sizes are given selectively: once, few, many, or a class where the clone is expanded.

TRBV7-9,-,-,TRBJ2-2,CASSLSGAGGELFF,TGTGCCAGCAGCTTGTCAGGGGCTGGAGGGGAGCTGTTTTTT
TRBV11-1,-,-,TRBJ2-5,CASSSLAATGETQYF,TGTGCCAGCAGCTCTCTCGCTGCGACGGGTGAGACCCAGTACTTC
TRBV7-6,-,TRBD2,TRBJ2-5,CASSSGLAGARTQYF,TGTGCCAGCAGCTCGGGACTAGCGGGGGCTAGGACCCAGTACTTC
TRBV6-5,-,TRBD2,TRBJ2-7,CATTGELAGEQYF,TGTGCCACCACGGGGGAGCTAGCGGGCGAGCAGTACTTC
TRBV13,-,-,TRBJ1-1,CASSLGGMNTEAFF,TGTGCCAGCAGCTTGGGGGGGATGAACACTGAAGCTTTCTTT
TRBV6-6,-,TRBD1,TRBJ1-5,CASRPTGGNQPQHF,TGTGCCAGCAGGCCGACAGGGGGTAATCAGCCCCAGCATTTT
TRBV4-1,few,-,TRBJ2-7,CASSQAQGSYEQYF,TGCGCCAGCAGCCAAGCACAGGGTTCCTACGAGCAGTACTTC
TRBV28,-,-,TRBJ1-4,CATLNPTTNEKLFF,TGTGCCACCCTAAACCCCACAACTAATGAAAAACTGTTTTTT
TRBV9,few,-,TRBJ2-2,CASSLPGELFF,TGTGCCAGCAGCCTCCCCGGGGAGCTGTTTTTT
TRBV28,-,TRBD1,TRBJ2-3,CASTQRGPLTDTQYF,TGTGCCAGCACGCAAAGGGGGCCCCTTACAGATACGCAGTATTTT
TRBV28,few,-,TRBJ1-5,CASSPGQPQHF,TGTGCCAGCAGTCCCGGTCAGCCCCAGCATTTT
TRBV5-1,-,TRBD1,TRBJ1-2,CASSLDPGQDYGYTF,TGCGCCAGCAGCTTGGATCCGGGACAGGACTATGGCTACACCTTC
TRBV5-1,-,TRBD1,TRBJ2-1,CASSAAGTGNNEQFF,TGCGCCAGCAGCGCGGCCGGGACAGGGAACAATGAGCAGTTCTTC
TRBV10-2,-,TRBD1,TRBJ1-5,CASSGQGANQPQHF,TGCGCCAGCAGCGGACAGGGGGCCAATCAGCCCCAGCATTTT
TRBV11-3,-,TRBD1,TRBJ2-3,CASSQRQGAADTQYF,TGTGCCAGCAGCCAAAGACAGGGGGCCGCAGATACGCAGTATTTT
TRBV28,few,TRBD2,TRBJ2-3,CASSNPGLAGEGDTQYF,TGTGCCAGCAGTAATCCGGGACTAGCGGGAGAGGGGGATACGCAGTATTTT
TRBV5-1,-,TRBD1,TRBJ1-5,CASSEGQGGFDQPQHF,TGCGCCAGCAGCGAAGGACAGGGAGGGTTCGATCAGCCCCAGCATTTT
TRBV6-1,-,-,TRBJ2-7,CACSGGGPYEQYF,TGTGCCTGCAGTGGAGGGGGACCTTACGAGCAGTACTTC
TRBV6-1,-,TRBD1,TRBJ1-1,CASSQGARAEAFF,TGTGCCAGCAGTCAGGGGGCAAGGGCTGAAGCTTTCTTT
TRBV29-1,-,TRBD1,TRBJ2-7,CSVEGQGASEQYF,TGCAGCGTTGAGGGGCAGGGGGCGTCCGAGCAGTACTTC
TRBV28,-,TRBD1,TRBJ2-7,CASGSPDRASYEQYF,TGTGCCAGCGGAAGCCCGGACAGGGCCTCCTACGAGCAGTACTTC
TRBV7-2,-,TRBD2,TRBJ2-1,CASSLVAGVEYNEQFF,TGTGCCAGCAGCTTAGTAGCGGGGGTGGAATACAATGAGCAGTTCTTC
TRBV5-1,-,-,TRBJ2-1,CASSLIGGTLIRVGQFF,TGCGCCAGCAGCTTGATTGGCGGGACTCTGATTCGGGTAGGGCAGTTCTTC
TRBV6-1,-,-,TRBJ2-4,CASIGGVLAKNIQYF,TGTGCCAGCATAGGCGGGGTACTAGCCAAAAACATTCAGTACTTC
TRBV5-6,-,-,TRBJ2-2,CASSPGLSNTGELFF,TGTGCCAGCAGCCCCGGTCTATCTAACACCGGGGAGCTGTTTTTT
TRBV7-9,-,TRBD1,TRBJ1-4,CASSLEGSTGRKLFF,TGTGCCAGCAGCCTTGAAGGGTCGACAGGGCGGAAACTGTTTTTT
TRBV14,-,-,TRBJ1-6,CASSQDSWGGSPLHF,TGTGCCAGCAGCCAAGATAGCTGGGGAGGGTCACCCCTCCACTTT
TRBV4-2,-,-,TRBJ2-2,CASSQDYGGELFF,TGTGCCAGCAGCCAAGATTACGGCGGGGAGCTGTTTTTT
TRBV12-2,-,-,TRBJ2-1,CASRHPLAGVNYNEQFF,TGTGCAAGTCGTCACCCCTTAGCGGGGGTGAACTACAATGAGCAGTTCTTC